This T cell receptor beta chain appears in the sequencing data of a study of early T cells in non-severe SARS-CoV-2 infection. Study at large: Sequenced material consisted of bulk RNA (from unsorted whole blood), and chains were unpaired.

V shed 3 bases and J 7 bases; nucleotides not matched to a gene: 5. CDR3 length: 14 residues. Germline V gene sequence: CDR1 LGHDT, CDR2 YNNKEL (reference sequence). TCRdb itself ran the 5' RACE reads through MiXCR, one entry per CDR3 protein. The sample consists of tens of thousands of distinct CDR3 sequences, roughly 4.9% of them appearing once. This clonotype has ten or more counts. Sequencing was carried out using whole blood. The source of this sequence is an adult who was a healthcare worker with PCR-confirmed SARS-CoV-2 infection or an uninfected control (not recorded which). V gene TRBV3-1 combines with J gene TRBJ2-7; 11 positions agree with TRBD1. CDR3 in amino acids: CASSQRTGGFEQYF. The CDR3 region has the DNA TGTGCCAGCAGCCAGCGGACAGGGGGCTTTGAGCAGTACTTC.